Presented here are 15 T cell receptor beta chains from one specimen sequenced in a study of molecular identifiers for immune sequencing clone quantification. Via MiXCR, TCRdb re-called the PCR reads, giving one row per CDR3 protein. The sample consists of approximately 670,000 distinct CDR3 sequences, just under 20% of them appearing once. Sequencing used naive CD8+ T cells from blood, with Jurkat cell RNA spiked in. Subset here: FACS-sorted CD8+CD4-CCR7+CD45RA+ naive T cells. The receptor set was obtained from a human donor in good health. Some libraries in this study had Jurkat cell RNA spiked in.

This chain links TRBV7-9 with TRBJ2-1; D gene unclear. V lost 4 bases to trimming and J lost 4 bases, with 20 bases between them. Germline-derived CDR1 and CDR2 are SEHNR and FQNEAQ (reference sequence). The CDR3 is made up of 17 amino acids. The CDR3 loop reads CASSSRGQTDLYNEQFF. The CDR3 DNA is TGTGCCAGCAGCTCCCGTGGGCAGACGGACCTTTACAATGAGCAGTTCTTC.

This rearrangement joins TRBV12-3 or TRBV12-4 to TRBJ2-5; D is uncertain. This CDR3 is 15 amino acids long. V shed 0 bases and J shed 4 bases, with 12 bases lying between them. CDR3 loop: CASSLAASSGETQYF. The DNA of the CDR3 is TGTGCCAGCAGTTTAGCAGCGTCTTCTGGAGAGACCCAGTACTTC.

This clonotype was counted ten times or more. V is TRBV9 and J is TRBJ2-7; D gene unclear. Trimming pared 0 bases from V and 0 bases from J, leaving 7 bases between. Germline V gene data show CDR1 as SGDLS and CDR2 as YYNGEE. This CDR3 has 14 residues. The CDR3, as DNA: TGTGCCAGCAGCGTAGGTTCAAGCTCCTACGAGCAGTACTTC. This sequence encodes CASSVGSSSYEQYF.

As to this clonotype: At one end, the junction sequence differs from germline, possibly due to a read error. V is TRBV25-1 and J is TRBJ2-1; 14 bases map to TRBD2. This CDR3 has 21 residues. Per germline, CDR1 MGHDK and CDR2 SYGVNS. The CDR3 region is CASSGTTGLAGAKSSYNEQLF. The CDR3 DNA follows: TGTGCCAGCAGTGGGACAACGGGACTAGCGGGGGCCAAAAGCTCCTACAATGAGCAGCTCTTC.

With regard to this clonotype: This likely comes from a read error, as the CDR3 has no conserved phenylalanine or tryptophan at its end. This sequence joins TRBV4-3 and TRBJ2-1; D is possibly TRBD2 (5 bases). V was trimmed by 0 bases and J by 1 base, leaving 13 bases between them. The CDR3 is made up of 17 amino acids. Germline CDR1 is LGHNA and CDR2 is YSLEER. The CDR3 here is CASSQDQAGLSYNEQFL. The CDR3 DNA reads TGCGCCAGCAGCCAAGATCAGGCGGGTCTATCCTACAATGAGCAGTTCCTC.

The chain employs TRBV12-3 or TRBV12-4 and TRBJ2-1; 8 bases line up with TRBD2. V gave up 6 bases and J gave up 3 bases; unmatched junction bases: 10. This CDR3 is 16 amino acids long. The CDR3: CASRVTSGPFYNEQFF. CDR3 sequence (DNA): TGTGCCAGCAGGGTTACTAGCGGCCCTTTCTACAATGAGCAGTTCTTC.

This clonotype was picked up a small number of times. DNA of the CDR3: TGTGCCAGCAGCTTGGAACTTGATGGGAAACTGTTTTTT. Translated, it gives CASSLELDGKLFF. The chain joins TRBV5-6 to TRBJ1-4; D remains ambiguous. Per germline, CDR1 SGHDT and CDR2 YYEEEE. This CDR3 has 13 amino acids. Trimming removed 0 bases from V and 11 bases from J, with 11 bases in between.

This clonotype appeared many times. This rearrangement joins TRBV30 to TRBJ1-5, with 7 bases lining up with TRBD1. CDR1 GTSNPN and CDR2 SVGIG come from the germline V gene (reference sequence). The CDR3 has 13 amino acids. Trimming took 5 bases from V and 1 from J; bases not matched to a gene: 2. The CDR3 DNA reads as TGTGCCTGGTCAGGGGGGAGCAATCAGCCCCAGCATTTT. Translation gives CAWSGGSNQPQHF.

CDR3 DNA: TGTGCTAGTGGTTTACAAGATACGCAGTATTTT. Protein sequence: CASGLQDTQYF. This chain connects TRBV12-5 to TRBJ2-3; D is ambiguous. The V and J ends lost 3 bases and 5 bases respectively, with 3 bases between them. Germline V gene sequence: CDR1 LGHNT, CDR2 FRNRAP. CDR3 length: 11 amino acids.

Points on this clonotype: A much larger clone lies one base from this, so it may be a read error. The chain employs TRBV7-9 and TRBJ2-7; tentatively, D is TRBD1 (6 bases). The CDR3 sequence is 15 residues long. V was pared by 5 bases and J by 3 bases, with 17 bases between. Germline-derived CDR1 and CDR2 are SEHNR and FQNEAQ (reference sequence). CDR3 bases: TGTGCCAGCAGCCCCACACAGGGACGGAGCTACGAGCAGTACTTC. Its translation: CASSPTQGRSYEQYF.

This clonotype has a count of ten or more. CDR3 coding DNA: TGTGCCAGCAGTTTTGGGATTGGGACAGATACGCAGTATTTT. Translation: CASSFGIGTDTQYF. The chain links TRBV12-3 or TRBV12-4 to TRBJ2-3; no definite D call. V dropped 3 bases and J dropped 3 bases, with 10 bases sitting between them. The CDR3 runs 14 residues.

This chain connects TRBV4-3 to TRBJ2-2, with TRBD2 as a possible D gene (5 bases). The V end lost 4 bases, the J end lost 7 bases, and 13 bases lay between the germline ends. Germline V CDR1 and CDR2: LGHNA, YSLEER. The CDR3 is made up of 14 amino acids. CDR3 protein: CASSPTYAGGELFF. DNA of the CDR3: TGCGCCAGCAGCCCGACCTATGCGGGCGGGGAGCTGTTTTTT.

This clonotype was seen repeatedly, ten times or more. The J gene is TRBJ1-1, the V gene TRBV5-5; no reliable D call. The V gene's germline CDR1 is SGHKS and CDR2 YYEKEE (reference sequence). There are 14 residues in the CDR3. V lost 0 bases and J lost 3, with 9 bases in between. CDR3 in DNA: TGTGCCAGCAGCTTGGCGGGGTTGGACACTGAAGCTTTCTTT. This translates into CASSLAGLDTEAFF.

This clonotype was detected many times. V is TRBV30 and J is TRBJ2-7; 7 nucleotides match TRBD1. This CDR3 is 14 amino acids long. V shed 3 bases and J 6 bases; nucleotides not matched to a gene: 11. Germline V gene lookup returns CDR1 GTSNPN and CDR2 SVGIG (reference sequence). CDR3 sequence: CAWRDHIRGFEQYF. The DNA of the CDR3 is TGTGCCTGGAGGGACCACATCAGGGGGTTCGAGCAGTACTTC.

About this clonotype: A read error may explain this, as a much larger clone is one base away. This sequence joins TRBV25-1 and TRBJ2-5, with TRBD1 identical over 9 bases. Looked up from germline, CDR1 is MGHDK and CDR2 is SYGVNS. V was pared by 0 bases and J by 4 bases, with 12 bases of the junction left unmatched. This CDR3 region has 18 residues. The CDR3 protein is CASSEYQGTGMYRETQYF. DNA of the CDR3: TGTGCCAGCAGTGAATATCAGGGGACAGGGATGTACCGAGAGACCCAGTACTTC. The whole variable domain, remainder taken from reference TRBV25-1 and TRBJ2-5, is EADIYQTPRYLVIGTGKKITLECSQTMGHDKMYWYQQDPGMELHLIHYSYGVNSTEKGDLSSESTVSRIRTEHFPLTLESARPSHTSQYLCASSEYQGTGMYRETQYFGPGTRLLVL.